These T cell receptor beta chains were read from a single sample in a study of spatial heterogeneity in lung cancer. TCRdb processed the 5' RACE reads anew with MiXCR; each CDR3 protein has one entry. The sample lists about 50,000 distinct CDR3 sequences, roughly 7.4% seen once, with approximately 40% in the top ten. Material: PBMCs, obtained at follow-up. The receptors derive from a female donor with early-stage non-small cell lung cancer. The CDR3 runs from the conserved cysteine through the conserved F or W. Each record gives: D gene, J gene, clone size, V gene, CDR3 protein, CDR3 DNA. A D gene is named only where the DNA matches it firmly. Size is stated for part of the rows, as once, few or many counts, or as a class when the clone is expanded.

D gene: TRBD1; J gene: TRBJ1-1; clone size: many; V gene: TRBV24-1; CDR3 protein: CATIQGANTEAFF; CDR3 DNA: TGTGCCACCATCCAGGGGGCCAACACTGAAGCTTTCTTT
D gene: NA; J gene: TRBJ2-3; clone size: many; V gene: TRBV12-3/TRBV12-4; CDR3 protein: CASSKDRTDTQYF; CDR3 DNA: TGTGCCAGCAGTAAGGACCGCACAGATACGCAGTATTTT
D gene: NA; J gene: TRBJ2-2; clone size: many; V gene: TRBV28; CDR3 protein: CASTFTGTLRDGELFF; CDR3 DNA: TGTGCCAGCACCTTCACCGGGACCCTCCGAGACGGGGAGCTGTTTTTT
D gene: TRBD1; J gene: TRBJ1-4; clone size: few; V gene: TRBV2; CDR3 protein: CASNRNTGTGDEKLFF; CDR3 DNA: TGTGCCAGCAACAGAAACACCGGGACAGGAGATGAAAAACTGTTTTTT
D gene: NA; J gene: TRBJ2-5; clone size: NA; V gene: TRBV5-4; CDR3 protein: CASSIKAQETQYF; CDR3 DNA: TGTGCCAGCAGCATCAAAGCGCAAGAGACCCAGTACTTC
D gene: NA; J gene: TRBJ2-3; clone size: few; V gene: TRBV7-8; CDR3 protein: CASSPDGSTDTQYF; CDR3 DNA: TGTGCCAGCAGCCCCGACGGCAGCACAGATACGCAGTATTTT
D gene: NA; J gene: TRBJ2-4; clone size: NA; V gene: TRBV27; CDR3 protein: CASSPPIRGKNIQYF; CDR3 DNA: TGTGCCAGCAGTCCCCCCATCAGGGGCAAAAACATTCAGTACTTC
D gene: NA; J gene: TRBJ1-2; clone size: NA; V gene: TRBV20-1; CDR3 protein: CSARGDMINYGYTF; CDR3 DNA: TGCAGTGCTAGGGGGGACATGATTAACTATGGCTACACCTTC
D gene: NA; J gene: TRBJ1-1; clone size: few; V gene: TRBV18; CDR3 protein: CASSPREGLDTEAFF; CDR3 DNA: TGTGCCAGCTCACCAAGAGAAGGGTTGGACACTGAAGCTTTCTTT
D gene: NA; J gene: TRBJ1-2; clone size: many; V gene: TRBV20-1; CDR3 protein: CSSQRGPGYTF; CDR3 DNA: TGCAGTTCTCAGAGGGGCCCTGGCTACACCTTC
D gene: NA; J gene: TRBJ2-6; clone size: many; V gene: TRBV2; CDR3 protein: CASSEAGGSGANVLTF; CDR3 DNA: TGTGCCAGCAGTGAAGCGGGAGGATCTGGGGCCAACGTCCTGACTTTC
D gene: NA; J gene: TRBJ2-7; clone size: many; V gene: TRBV2; CDR3 protein: CASTVPDSYEQYF; CDR3 DNA: TGTGCCAGCACTGTTCCCGACAGCTACGAGCAGTACTTC
D gene: NA; J gene: TRBJ2-5; clone size: few; V gene: TRBV12-3/TRBV12-4; CDR3 protein: CASSSPEWVGGETQYF; CDR3 DNA: TGTGCCAGCAGCTCCCCGGAATGGGTAGGGGGAGAGACCCAGTACTTC
D gene: TRBD1; J gene: TRBJ1-2; clone size: many; V gene: TRBV27; CDR3 protein: CASSLTPGTGNNYGYTF; CDR3 DNA: TGTGCCAGCAGTCTAACCCCCGGGACAGGAAATAACTATGGCTACACCTTC
D gene: NA; J gene: TRBJ2-7; clone size: few; V gene: TRBV4-1; CDR3 protein: CASSQAMNEQYF; CDR3 DNA: TGCGCCAGCAGCCAAGCCATGAACGAGCAGTACTTC
D gene: TRBD1; J gene: TRBJ1-2; clone size: few; V gene: TRBV6-5; CDR3 protein: CASSYSAGTGGGGYTF; CDR3 DNA: TGTGCCAGCAGTTACTCAGCCGGGACAGGGGGCGGTGGCTACACCTTC
D gene: NA; J gene: TRBJ2-5; clone size: few; V gene: TRBV9; CDR3 protein: CASSVEPGAGAATQYF; CDR3 DNA: TGTGCCAGCAGCGTAGAGCCTGGGGCAGGGGCGGCGACCCAGTACTTC
D gene: NA; J gene: TRBJ2-7; clone size: many; V gene: TRBV6-2/TRBV6-3; CDR3 protein: CASKGQFYEQYF; CDR3 DNA: TGTGCCAGCAAAGGACAGTTCTACGAGCAGTACTTC
D gene: NA; J gene: TRBJ1-2; clone size: many; V gene: TRBV7-9; CDR3 protein: CASSLAGPPDYGYTF; CDR3 DNA: TGTGCCAGCAGCTTAGCCGGACCCCCGGACTATGGCTACACCTTC
D gene: NA; J gene: TRBJ1-2; clone size: many; V gene: TRBV4-3; CDR3 protein: CASSQVTPSYGYTF; CDR3 DNA: TGCGCCAGCAGCCAGGTGACACCCTCCTATGGCTACACCTTC
D gene: NA; J gene: TRBJ2-3; clone size: few; V gene: TRBV9; CDR3 protein: CASQLGGTDTQYF; CDR3 DNA: TGTGCCAGCCAACTTGGAGGGACAGATACGCAGTATTTT
D gene: NA; J gene: TRBJ2-7; clone size: few; V gene: TRBV5-1; CDR3 protein: CASSASGVEYEQYF; CDR3 DNA: TGCGCCAGCAGCGCCTCCGGGGTGGAGTACGAGCAGTACTTC
D gene: TRBD2; J gene: TRBJ2-5; clone size: NA; V gene: TRBV19; CDR3 protein: CASTSGGPQYF; CDR3 DNA: TGTGCGTCGACTAGCGGGGGCCCCCAGTACTTC
D gene: TRBD1; J gene: TRBJ2-1; clone size: NA; V gene: TRBV14; CDR3 protein: CASSLRGRDEQFF; CDR3 DNA: TGTGCCAGCAGTCTCAGGGGGCGAGATGAGCAGTTCTTC
D gene: NA; J gene: TRBJ2-6; clone size: many; V gene: TRBV7-2; CDR3 protein: CASSLQSGANVLTF; CDR3 DNA: TGTGCCAGCAGCTTGCAATCTGGGGCCAACGTCCTGACTTTC
D gene: NA; J gene: TRBJ1-2; clone size: NA; V gene: TRBV11-2; CDR3 protein: CASSLAGDYGYGYTF; CDR3 DNA: TGTGCCAGCAGCTTAGCAGGCGATTACGGCTATGGCTACACCTTC
D gene: NA; J gene: TRBJ1-5; clone size: many; V gene: TRBV15; CDR3 protein: CATGGNSNQPQHF; CDR3 DNA: TGTGCCACCGGGGGGAATAGCAATCAGCCCCAGCATTTT
D gene: NA; J gene: TRBJ1-5; clone size: many; V gene: TRBV20-1; CDR3 protein: CSASDRGQPQHF; CDR3 DNA: TGCAGTGCTAGTGATCGGGGGCAGCCCCAGCATTTT
D gene: NA; J gene: TRBJ1-6; clone size: many; V gene: TRBV6-5; CDR3 protein: CASSYSREERSPLHF; CDR3 DNA: TGTGCCAGCAGTTACTCGCGGGAAGAGCGCTCACCCCTCCACTTT
D gene: NA; J gene: TRBJ2-3; clone size: NA; V gene: TRBV5-4; CDR3 protein: CASSSDGSTQYF; CDR3 DNA: TGTGCCAGCAGCTCAGACGGTAGTACGCAGTATTTT
D gene: NA; J gene: TRBJ2-3; clone size: many; V gene: TRBV29-1; CDR3 protein: CSVGQGEDTQYF; CDR3 DNA: TGCAGCGTTGGGCAGGGTGAAGATACGCAGTATTTT
D gene: NA; J gene: TRBJ2-5; clone size: NA; V gene: TRBV7-2; CDR3 protein: CASSRTWEGGRVETQYF; CDR3 DNA: TGTGCCAGCAGCCGCACCTGGGAGGGGGGGCGCGTAGAGACCCAGTACTTC